Sequencing of this T cell receptor (beta chain) was carried out in a study of CD8+CD57+ T cells in acquired aplastic anemia. TCR beta VDJ and CDR3 were profiled, and genomic DNA was the template. Each CDR3 protein gets one entry after TCRdb re-called the reads with MiXCR. The sample lists about 200,000 distinct CDR3 sequences; about 60% were seen once. CD8+CD57+ cell expansion had been shown by flow cytometry in patients chosen for sequencing. No therapy was given to patients before blood sampling. The CDR3 extends over 15 amino acids. The germline V gene encodes CDR1 SNHLY and CDR2 FYNNEI. The V gene end was trimmed by 6 bases and the J gene end by 3 bases; junction bases not matched to a gene: 8.

The sequence came from a human donor with aplastic anemia. The V gene is TRBV2, the J gene TRBJ2-7, with 10 positions matching TRBD1. The specimen sequenced was sorted CD4+, CD8+, or CD8+CD57+ T cells (not recorded which) from PBMCs. The CDR3 region is CASRTGTGVLYEQYF. CDR3 bases: TGTGCCAGCAGAACCGGGACAGGGGTCCTCTACGAGCAGTACTTC.